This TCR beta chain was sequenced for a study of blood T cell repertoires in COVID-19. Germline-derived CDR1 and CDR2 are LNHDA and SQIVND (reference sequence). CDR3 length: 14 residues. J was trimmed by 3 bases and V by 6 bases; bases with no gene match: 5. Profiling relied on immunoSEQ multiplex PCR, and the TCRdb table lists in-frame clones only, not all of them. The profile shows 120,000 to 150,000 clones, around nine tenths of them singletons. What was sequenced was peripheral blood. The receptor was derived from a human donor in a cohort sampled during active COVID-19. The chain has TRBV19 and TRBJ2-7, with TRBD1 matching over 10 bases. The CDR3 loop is CASSPGQGGYEQYF. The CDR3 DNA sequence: TGTGCCAGTAGCCCCGGACAGGGGGGCTACGAGCAGTACTTC.